Below are 24 T cell receptor beta chains sequenced from a single sample in a study of T-cell reconstitution after alpha-beta-depleted transplantation in children (dated by TCRdb to about 2016). Receptor amplification or capture employed PCR. Instrument used: Illumina HiSeq 2500. TCR library preparation used molecular barcoding, with unique molecular identifiers applied to normalize quantification of the TCRbeta repertoire. TCRdb handled the public reads itself, with Q25 trimming in fastp and clone calling in MiXCR, and kept productive beta chains. Every entry covers one CDR3 protein and lists the most common genes and DNA from its rows. The sample has 150,000 to 200,000 distinct CDR3 sequences on record, just under 6.5% of them singletons. In total, the top ten clones hold about 4.4% of the sample. This sample's treatment or condition label indicates: allogeneic hematopoietic cell transplantation with graft depleted of TCRalphabeta T cells and CD19 B cells.

This material consisted of PBMCs, taken before TCRalphabeta/CD19-depleted stem cell transplant. The source of these receptors is a girl under three years old with combined immunodeficiency, due to receive a stem cell transplant.

This clonotype was detected many times. CDR3 in DNA: TGTGCCAGCAGCCAAGATTTGTTGTACAATGAGCAGTTCTTC. Its protein is CASSQDLLYNEQFF. The genes are TRBV14 and TRBJ2-1; no clear D. CDR1 is SGHDN and CDR2 is FVKESK in the germline V gene. The CDR3 spans 14 residues. V lost 0 bases to trimming and J lost 4 bases, with 7 bases between them.

This clonotype was seen ten or more times. The CDR3 sequence is CASSFLWTLVFGYF. The CDR3, as DNA: TGCGCCAGCAGCTTTTTGTGGACGTTGGTTTTCGGGTACTTC. The chain employs TRBV5-1 and TRBJ2-7; D is unresolved. V was shortened by 2 bases and J by 12 bases, with 21 bases between the two germline ends. The CDR3 has 14 amino acids. The germline V gene encodes CDR1 SGHRS and CDR2 YFSETQ.

This clonotype came up many times. The chain recombines TRBV28 with TRBJ2-3; D call uncertain. The CDR3 covers 13 residues. The V end was cut by 3 bases, the J end by 5 bases, with 9 bases between. Per the germline V gene, CDR1 is MDHEN and CDR2 is SYDVKM. CDR3 in amino acids: CASSFRLIDTQYF. The CDR3 DNA is TGTGCCAGCAGTTTCCGGCTCATAGATACGCAGTATTTT.

This clonotype was observed many times. The chain employs TRBV27 and TRBJ2-7, with 8 bases lining up with TRBD1. The germline V gene encodes CDR1 MNHEY and CDR2 SMNVEV (reference sequence). This CDR3 contains 15 residues. Germline trimming cut 5 bases from V and 5 bases from J; bases unmatched to any gene: 11. This CDR3 is CASSQSPGTGHEQYF. In DNA form, the CDR3 reads TGTGCCAGCAGTCAGTCCCCCGGGACAGGTCACGAGCAGTACTTC.

This clonotype was detected ten times or more. The chain joins TRBV6-2 or TRBV6-3 to TRBJ2-7; tentative D call: TRBD2 (5 bases). Trimming removed 4 bases from V and 6 bases from J, with 10 bases in between. This CDR3 contains 12 residues. CDR1 MNHEY and CDR2 SVGEGT come from the germline V gene. The CDR3 DNA reads TGTGCCAGCAGTTCGGGGATCATCGAGCAGTACTTC. Amino acids: CASSSGIIEQYF.

There are many counts of this clonotype. This chain uses TRBV7-6 with TRBJ1-2, with D maybe TRBD1 (6 bases). CDR1 SGHVS and CDR2 FNYEAQ come from the germline V gene. This CDR3 is 19 amino acids long. The germline V and J ends were trimmed by 2 bases and 4 bases, with 26 bases remaining between them. CDR3 amino acids: CASSLYPWQGNTDLYGYTF. CDR3 DNA sequence: TGTGCCAGCAGCTTATACCCGTGGCAGGGGAACACCGACCTCTATGGCTACACCTTC.

This clonotype was found many times. The rearrangement uses TRBV4-3 and TRBJ1-2, with 11 bases lining up with TRBD1. The CDR3 is made up of 15 amino acids. Germline CDR1 and CDR2: LGHNA and YSLEER. The trim removed 0 bases at V and 8 bases at J, leaving 5 bases unmatched. The DNA for the CDR3 is TGCGCCAGCAGCCAAGAGAGGACAGGGGGCGAGGGCTACACCTTC. It translates to CASSQERTGGEGYTF.

The V gene is TRBV30, the J gene TRBJ2-3; D remains unclear. This CDR3 spans 14 amino acids. The ends were cut back, 0 bases at V and 0 bases at J, with 7 bases in the middle. Germline V gives CDR1 GTSNPN, CDR2 SVGIG (reference sequence). CDR3 nucleotide sequence: TGTGCCTGGAGTGTGTACAGTAGCACAGATACGCAGTATTTT. This gives the protein CAWSVYSSTDTQYF.

This clonotype was counted a few times. The chain is built from TRBV4-2 and TRBJ2-7; D perhaps matches TRBD2 (6 bases). The V end lost 4 bases, the J end lost 6 bases, and 10 bases lay between the germline ends. CDR1 is LGHNA, CDR2 YNFKEQ, per germline. CDR3 length equals 12 residues. The CDR3 reads CASSPHGGEQYF. CDR3 DNA sequence: TGTGCCAGCAGCCCCCACGGGGGCGAGCAGTACTTC.

This clonotype was picked up many times. The chain has TRBV5-1 and TRBJ2-1; D may be TRBD2 (5 bases). From germline, CDR1 is SGHRS and CDR2 YFSETQ. Trimming stripped 0 bases from V and 0 bases from J, with 13 bases between. The CDR3 totals 17 residues. CDR3 coding DNA: TGCGCCAGCAGCTTGGCAGTCGTTACTAGCTCCTACAATGAGCAGTTCTTC. Translated: CASSLAVVTSSYNEQFF.

This clonotype was observed many times. The chain employs TRBV27 and TRBJ2-7; TRBD1 aligns across 7 bases. There are 14 residues in the CDR3. J gave up 5 bases and V 3 bases, and 7 bases lay outside the gene matches. Germline CDR1 reads MNHEY; CDR2 reads SMNVEV (reference sequence). The CDR3 DNA sequence: TGTGCCAGCAGTTTCTCCGGGACAGTCGACGAGCAGTACTTC. Translated: CASSFSGTVDEQYF.

This clonotype has a count of ten or more. The rearrangement joins TRBV5-1 to TRBJ2-7, with D unresolved. This CDR3 has 14 residues. Trimming removed 4 bases at V and 3 bases at J, with 14 bases between. CDR1 SGHRS and CDR2 YFSETQ come from the germline V gene. The CDR3 DNA reads TGCGCCAGCAGCGGGCACATTGGATACTACGAGCAGTACTTC. Translated: CASSGHIGYYEQYF.

This clonotype was seen repeatedly, ten times or more. The chain recombines TRBV18 with TRBJ2-1; the match to TRBD2 covers 13 bases. The CDR3 covers 17 residues. From germline, CDR1 is KGHSH and CDR2 LQKENI. The junction had 4 bases not matched to a gene; V was cut back by 3 bases and J by 2 bases. This CDR3 reads CASSPRTSGSTYNEQFF. CDR3 DNA: TGTGCCAGCTCACCGCGGACTAGCGGGAGTACCTACAATGAGCAGTTCTTC.

This clonotype was observed at least ten times. The V gene is TRBV4-1, the J gene TRBJ1-5; D call uncertain. Trimming took 0 bases from V and 0 from J, leaving 9 bases between them. This CDR3 is built from 16 residues. CDR1 is MGHRA and CDR2 is YSYEKL in the germline V gene. The CDR3 loop reads CASSQEIQISNQPQHF. The CDR3 DNA sequence: TGCGCCAGCAGCCAAGAGATACAGATTAGCAATCAGCCCCAGCATTTT.

On this clonotype itself: This may arise from a read error, as a much more abundant clone is one base away. The chain couples TRBV28 to TRBJ2-5; unclear D gene. Trimming pared 5 bases from V and 11 bases from J, leaving 24 bases between. CDR1 is MDHEN, CDR2 SYDVKM, per germline. This CDR3 is 15 amino acids long. The CDR3, as DNA: TGTGCCAGCAGTGGCTCCTCCTCCGGCTGGAGAGCGCAGTACTTC. It yields the protein CASSGSSSGWRAQYF.

This clonotype has at least ten counts. V and J are TRBV6-5 and TRBJ2-5; D may be TRBD1 or TRBD2 (5 bases each). The germline CDR1 and CDR2 sequences are MNHEY and SVGAGI. The V end lost 2 bases, the J end lost 1 base, and 17 bases lay between the germline ends. The CDR3 consists of 17 residues. This CDR3 is CASSYLPTPGPQETQYF. The CDR3 nucleotides are TGTGCCAGCAGTTACCTTCCTACCCCGGGACCCCAAGAGACCCAGTACTTC.

This clonotype occurred many times. This sequence joins TRBV29-1 and TRBJ2-1; no firm D call. The V gene lost 2 bases and the J gene lost 0 bases, with 20 bases spanning the gap. Germline CDR1 and CDR2: SQVTM and ANQGSEA. The CDR3 covers 18 residues. In DNA, the CDR3 is TGCAGCGTTGAAAATGGCCCAGAGTTCTTTAGCTCCTACAATGAGCAGTTCTTC. Protein: CSVENGPEFFSSYNEQFF.

This clonotype was seen ten or more times. This chain links TRBV10-3 with TRBJ1-2, with 11 bases aligning to TRBD1. The trim removed 7 bases at V and 5 bases at J, leaving 9 bases unmatched. CDR3 length: 15 residues. Germline loops: CDR1 ENHRY, CDR2 SYGVKD. The CDR3 DNA reads TGTGCCATCATGCATCCGGGACAGGGGGGGTATGGCTACACCTTC. Its protein product is CAIMHPGQGGYGYTF.

The chain links TRBV2 to TRBJ2-1; maybe TRBD2 (5 bases). Trimming removed 8 bases from V and 4 bases from J, with 12 bases in between. Germline values: CDR1 SNHLY, CDR2 FYNNEI. There are 13 residues in the CDR3. The CDR3 region is CASSSGAYNEQFF. The CDR3 nucleotides read TGTGCCAGCTCAAGCGGAGCATACAATGAGCAGTTCTTC.

This clonotype has a count of ten or more. In DNA, the CDR3 is TGCAGTGCTAGTATTTCTAACTATGGCTACACCTTC. This sequence encodes CSASISNYGYTF. This sequence joins TRBV20-1 and TRBJ1-2; D remains unclear. Germline CDR1 is DFQATT and CDR2 is SNEGSKA (reference sequence). V was shortened by 3 bases and J by 0 bases, with 5 bases between the two germline ends. The CDR3 has 12 amino acids.

This clonotype has at least ten counts. This sequence joins TRBV5-1 and TRBJ1-3, with D hard to call. Germline V lookup: CDR1 SGHRS, CDR2 YFSETQ. V dropped 0 bases and J dropped 0 bases, with 13 bases sitting between them. The CDR3 totals 17 residues. The CDR3 sequence is CASSLGPQAGSGNTIYF. The CDR3 coding sequence is TGCGCCAGCAGCTTGGGTCCCCAGGCCGGCTCTGGAAACACCATATATTTT.

This clonotype was observed many times. V is TRBV24-1 and J is TRBJ2-5, with 9 positions matching TRBD1. This CDR3 is 13 amino acids long. Germline V gene data show CDR1 as KGHDR and CDR2 as SFDVKD. V gave up 8 bases and J gave up 5 bases; unmatched junction bases: 5. This CDR3 is CATTGQGSETQYF. The CDR3 coding sequence is TGTGCCACCACCGGACAGGGGAGCGAGACCCAGTACTTC.

This clonotype was detected many times. V gene TRBV7-8 combines with J gene TRBJ1-5; 8 nucleotides agree with TRBD1. The CDR3 has 18 amino acids. J was trimmed by 0 bases and V by 5 bases; bases with no gene match: 12. Looked up from germline, CDR1 is SGHVS and CDR2 is FQNEAQ. The CDR3: CASSQDRALEVSNQPQHF. In DNA form, the CDR3 reads TGTGCCAGCAGCCAGGACAGGGCCCTGGAAGTTAGCAATCAGCCCCAGCATTTT. Complete variable domain (other parts from reference TRBV7-8 and TRBJ1-5): GAGVSQSPRYKVAKRGQDVALRCDPISGHVSLFWYQQALGQGPEFLTYFQNEAQLDKSGLPSDRFFAERPEGSVSTLKIQRTQQEDSAVYLCASSQDRALEVSNQPQHFGDGTRLSIL.

This clonotype was seen ten or more times. This sequence joins TRBV9 and TRBJ2-1; 8 bases fit TRBD2. The junction had 9 bases not matched to a gene; V was cut back by 0 bases and J by 4 bases. The CDR3 extends over 17 amino acids. Germline values: CDR1 SGDLS, CDR2 YYNGEE. The CDR3: CASSVAEASGLYNEQFF. CDR3 in DNA: TGTGCCAGCAGCGTAGCTGAAGCTAGCGGGCTGTACAATGAGCAGTTCTTC.